This TCR beta chain was identified in a study of molecular identifiers for immune sequencing clone quantification. Listed TCR primers and previously described methods were used for bulk TCR libraries. Each CDR3 protein is one row after TCRdb ran MiXCR on the PCR reads. The sample records about 65,000 distinct CDR3 sequences, around 18% being singletons. The germline V gene encodes CDR1 WNHNN and CDR2 SYGVQD (reference sequence). The CDR3 numbers 15 amino acids, ends counted. For this clonotype: The antigen is undetermined. The DNA is omitted, as the CDR3 cannot be located on it reliably, and the CDR3 follows TCRdb's listing.

Naive CD8 T cells underwent sorting with the CD8+CD4-CCR7+CD45RA+ definition. Study-level results: Clonotypes topping 20 RNA copies carried over 97% of effector molecules but under 1% of naive ones. Detecting spiked Jurkat TCR RNA from one cell among approximately 1 million naive cells was reportedly possible.

The TCR originated in a human donor in good health. Some libraries in this study had Jurkat cell RNA spiked in. The V gene is TRBV10-1, the J gene TRBJ2-2; TRBD2 was called by the table and not checked on the DNA. Sequencing was done on a sample of naive CD8+ T cells from blood, with Jurkat cell RNA spiked in. The subset was: FACS-sorted CD8+CD4-CCR7+CD45RA+ naive T cells. The CDR3 loop reads CASSTSKGGTGELFF.